The clone carrying this T cell receptor (beta chain) was counted many times. The antigen is not known. This sample is drawn from a study of T-cell reconstitution after alpha-beta-depleted transplantation in children. The study's findings and limits: Certain patients had high TCRbeta diversity at day 60, and it came from recipient T cells and thymic progenitors that survived. T-cell numbers and diversity one year post-transplant derived largely from freshly generated T cells.

Preparation of the TCRbeta library used unique molecular identifiers. TCRdb analysed the PCR reads with MiXCR anew, one entry per CDR3 protein. The data contain 190,000 or so distinct CDR3 sequences, approximately 6% of them seen just once; the ten biggest clones take up roughly 4.7%. The CDR3 has 17 amino acids. Germline V gene sequence: CDR1 SGHTA, CDR2 FQGNSA. V lost 1 base to trimming and J lost 2 bases; unmatched junction nucleotides: 8. The source is a girl under three years old with combined immunodeficiency, due to receive a stem cell transplant. Sample: PBMCs, taken before TCRalphabeta/CD19-depleted stem cell transplant. The chain uses TRBV7-2 and TRBJ2-1, with 7 bases that match TRBD2. For the CDR3, the DNA is TGTGCCAGCAGCTTAGTGTCGGGCGGGGGACCCTACAATGAGCAGTTCTTC. It specifies CASSLVSGGGPYNEQFF.